This T cell receptor (beta chain) was documented in a study of neurological immune-mediated disorders. The table lists this clonotype with many counts. V trimming: 5 bases; J trimming: 4 bases; junction bases outside the gene matches: 3. This CDR3 comprises 15 residues. Germline assignment: CDR1 MDHEN and CDR2 SYDVKM. A single run covered 15-18 subjects with over 180 million TCR-beta sequences. One entry per CDR3 protein, called by TCRdb with MiXCR from the 5' RACE reads. This table has 40,000 to 45,000 distinct CDR3 sequences, about 6% appearing once. The chain has TRBV28 and TRBJ2-2, with 11 nucleotides matching TRBD1. This receptor was taken from a woman aged 40 to 50 in good health. The source material was CD4+ T cells from blood. The CDR3 region is CASSPDRGRTGELFF. The CDR3 nucleotides read TGTGCCAGCAGTCCGGACAGGGGGCGCACCGGGGAGCTGTTTTTT.